These 25 T cell receptor beta chains came from one sample sequenced in a study of CD8+CD57+ T cells in acquired aplastic anemia. The use of genomic DNA as template underpinned the TCR beta VDJ and CDR3 profiling. TCRdb re-analysed the reads in MiXCR, keeping a single row per CDR3 protein. The table records roughly 80,000 distinct CDR3 sequences, about 70% of them present only once. CD8+CD57+ cell expansion had been shown by flow cytometry in patients chosen for sequencing. The sequencing input was sorted CD4+, CD8+, or CD8+CD57+ T cells (not recorded which) from PBMCs. Receptors were obtained from a human donor with aplastic anemia.

The chain recombines TRBV29-1 with TRBJ2-7; 10 nucleotides align to TRBD1. The CDR3 spans 15 residues. CDR1 is SQVTM and CDR2 is ANQGSEA in the germline V gene. DNA for the CDR3: TGCAGTGCAGTAACCGGGACAGGGGATCCGTACGAGCAGTACTTC. Residues: CSAVTGTGDPYEQYF.

The gene calls are TRBV7-2 and TRBJ1-1, with D maybe TRBD1 (5 bases). The CDR3 totals 11 residues. Trimming took 5 bases from V and 10 from J, leaving 11 bases between them. The germline gives CDR1 SGHTA, CDR2 FQGNSA. The CDR3 DNA sequence: TGTGCCAGCAGCGGCAGGGCGGTAGCTTTCTTT. Protein: CASSGRAVAFF. Together with reference TRBV7-2 and TRBJ1-1, the CDR3 gives the full variable domain: GAGVSQSPSNKVTEKGKDVELRCDPISGHTALYWYRQSLGQGLEFLIYFQGNSAPDKSGLPSDRFSAERTGGSVSTLTIQRTQQEDSAVYLCASSGRAVAFFGQGTRLTVV.

This clonotype was seen at least ten times. This chain uses TRBV20-1 with TRBJ1-6; TRBD1 might be the D (5 bases). V lost 0 bases, J lost 7 bases, and 16 bases lay in between. Germline loops: CDR1 DFQATT, CDR2 SNEGSKA (reference sequence). There are 16 residues in the CDR3. In DNA, the CDR3 is TGCAGTGCTAGAGATAGGGGCGAAGGATTAAATTCACCCCTCCACTTT. Protein product: CSARDRGEGLNSPLHF.

The chain is built from TRBV7-9 and TRBJ1-1; D not resolved. The CDR3 runs 11 residues. Germline lookup yields CDR1 SEHNR and CDR2 FQNEAQ (reference sequence). The ends were cut back, 8 bases at V and 0 bases at J, with 4 bases in the middle. The CDR3 DNA reads TGTGCCAGCGGAGTGAACACTGAAGCTTTCTTT. Translated, it gives CASGVNTEAFF.

The chain recombines TRBV7-9 with TRBJ2-7; no clear D. The CDR3 has 13 amino acids. Trimming cost V 5 bases and J 4 bases, with 12 bases left between them. Germline V gene sequence: CDR1 SEHNR, CDR2 FQNEAQ (reference sequence). The DNA of the CDR3 is TGTGCCAGCAGCAAGGGCCGACCTTACGAGCAGTACTTC. This codes for CASSKGRPYEQYF. Full variable domain (missing parts from reference TRBV7-9 and TRBJ2-7): DTGVSQNPRHKITKRGQNVTFRCDPISEHNRLYWYRQTLGQGPEFLTYFQNEAQLEKSRLLSDRFSAERPKGSFSTLEIQRTEQGDSAMYLCASSKGRPYEQYFGPGTRLTVT.

In its sample, this clonotype was seen many times. J is TRBJ1-2 and V is TRBV20-1; 7 bases are a match to TRBD1. CDR3 length: 17 amino acids. V was clipped by 0 bases and J by 5 bases; unmatched bases: 15. Germline CDR1 DFQATT, CDR2 SNEGSKA (reference sequence). The CDR3: CSARDPTGPIKSYGYTF. DNA of the CDR3: TGCAGTGCTAGAGACCCGACAGGGCCAATAAAGTCATATGGCTACACCTTC.

This clonotype was detected once. The gene calls are TRBV6-4 and TRBJ2-3; D is undetermined. CDR1 is MRHNA, CDR2 SNTAGT, per germline. This CDR3 contains 14 residues. The V end was cut by 0 bases, the J end by 0 bases, with 4 bases between. The DNA of the CDR3 is TGTGCCAGCAGTGACTCGGACAGCACAGATACGCAGTATTTT. Its protein is CASSDSDSTDTQYF.

The chain is built from TRBV6-2 or TRBV6-3 and TRBJ2-7; no clear D. Germline values: CDR1 MNHEY, CDR2 SVGEGT. Trimming took 0 bases from V and 2 from J, leaving 5 bases between them. The CDR3 extends over 13 amino acids. Here the CDR3 DNA reads TGTGCCAGCAGTTACTCGAGGACCTACGAGCAGTACTTC. It yields the protein CASSYSRTYEQYF.

This sequence joins TRBV20-1 and TRBJ2-1; 7 nucleotides align to TRBD1. The CDR3 has 13 residues. The germline gives CDR1 DFQATT, CDR2 SNEGSKA (reference sequence). The junction had 5 bases not matched to a gene; V was cut back by 5 bases and J by 4 bases. The DNA for the CDR3 is TGCAGTGCTTACCGCAGGGGGTACAATGAGCAGTTCTTC. Translation: CSAYRRGYNEQFF.

The gene calls are TRBV10-3 and TRBJ2-5; 9 nucleotides align to TRBD2. CDR3 length: 15 residues. V gave up 6 bases and J gave up 4 bases; unmatched junction bases: 9. Germline-derived CDR1 and CDR2 are ENHRY and SYGVKD. The CDR3 DNA is TGTGCCATCAGCGAGATAGCGGGAGTAATAGAGACCCAGTACTTC. This encodes CAISEIAGVIETQYF.

This clonotype appeared once. The V call is TRBV27, the J call TRBJ1-5; 8 nucleotides line up with TRBD1. Germline loops: CDR1 MNHEY, CDR2 SMNVEV (reference sequence). The CDR3 spans 16 residues. V lost 5 bases and J lost 5; bases outside the gene matches: 11. CDR3 DNA: TGTGCCAGCAGTACCTTTCAGGGGGCGATGGATCAGCCCCAGCATTTT. It specifies CASSTFQGAMDQPQHF.

The chain is built from TRBV7-8 and TRBJ2-1; 14 positions match TRBD2. V shed 1 base and J 10 bases; nucleotides not matched to a gene: 0. Germline CDR1 and CDR2: SGHVS and FQNEAQ. The CDR3 is made up of 14 amino acids. The DNA for the CDR3 is TGTGCCAGCAGCTTAGGGACTAGCGGGGGGGAGCAGTTCTTC. As protein: CASSLGTSGGEQFF.

The chain couples TRBV20-1 to TRBJ1-1; no reliable D call. CDR1 is DFQATT and CDR2 is SNEGSKA in the germline V gene (reference sequence). The CDR3 loop spans 11 amino acids. V was clipped by 1 base and J by 5 bases, with 5 bases between them. The CDR3 nucleotides are TGCAGTGCTAGAGCGGAAACTGAAGCTTTCTTT. Protein sequence: CSARAETEAFF.

The CDR3, as DNA: TGTGCCAGCAGTTTGGCCAAACAGATGAACACTGAAGCTTTCTTT. This translates into CASSLAKQMNTEAFF. The chain links TRBV27 to TRBJ1-1; D remains unclear. V was clipped by 3 bases and J by 0 bases, with 11 bases between them. The CDR3 totals 15 residues. Germline V gene lookup returns CDR1 MNHEY and CDR2 SMNVEV (reference sequence).

The V gene is TRBV11-2, the J gene TRBJ2-1, with 12 bases lining up with TRBD2. Germline V gene sequence: CDR1 SGHAT, CDR2 FQNNGV. This CDR3 is built from 19 residues. The J segment lost 4 bases and the V segment lost 0 bases, leaving 10 bases of the junction unmatched. The CDR3 DNA is TGTGCCAGCAGCTTAGAGACTAGCGGGAGCCGATTCGAGTACAATGAGCAGTTCTTC. Protein sequence: CASSLETSGSRFEYNEQFF.

This clonotype was observed a handful of times. This chain connects TRBV24-1 to TRBJ2-2; D ambiguous. The CDR3 is 15 residues long. V was pared by 4 bases and J by 4 bases, with 12 bases between. Germline V gene sequence: CDR1 KGHDR, CDR2 SFDVKD. CDR3 loop: CATSDPVYATGELFF. For the CDR3, the DNA is TGTGCCACCAGTGACCCAGTCTATGCCACCGGGGAGCTGTTTTTT.

This chain joins TRBV2 and TRBJ2-5; 10 bases are shared with TRBD2. The J segment lost 4 bases and the V segment lost 4 bases, leaving 6 bases of the junction unmatched. The germline gives CDR1 SNHLY, CDR2 FYNNEI. This CDR3 has 15 residues. As DNA, the CDR3 is TGTGCCAGCAGTGTGCAAGCGGGAGGGCCAGAGACCCAGTACTTC. The encoded protein is CASSVQAGGPETQYF.

There are many counts of this clonotype. V and J are TRBV7-9 and TRBJ2-7; maybe TRBD2 (5 bases). CDR3 length: 17 amino acids. The V gene lost 0 bases and the J gene lost 0 bases, with 15 bases spanning the gap. Germline CDR1 SEHNR, CDR2 FQNEAQ (reference sequence). The CDR3 loop is CASSLALPVSVSYEQYF. The CDR3 DNA is TGTGCCAGCAGCTTAGCTTTGCCCGTTAGCGTCTCCTACGAGCAGTACTTC. The full variable domain, completed using reference TRBV7-9 and TRBJ2-7, is DTGVSQNPRHKITKRGQNVTFRCDPISEHNRLYWYRQTLGQGPEFLTYFQNEAQLEKSRLLSDRFSAERPKGSFSTLEIQRTEQGDSAMYLCASSLALPVSVSYEQYFGPGTRLTVT.

This chain links TRBV5-1 with TRBJ1-1; 7 nucleotides agree with TRBD1. The CDR3 runs to 16 residues. CDR1 and CDR2 (germline): SGHRS, YFSETQ. The V segment lost 0 bases and the J segment 0 bases; nucleotides outside the gene matches: 5. The CDR3 region is CASSLGGGGMNTEAFF. CDR3 DNA: TGCGCCAGCAGCTTGGGGGGAGGGGGCATGAACACTGAAGCTTTCTTT. The entire variable domain, with the rest obtained from reference TRBV5-1 and TRBJ1-1, is as follows: KAGVTQTPRYLIKTRGQQVTLSCSPISGHRSVSWYQQTPGQGLQFLFEYFSETQRNKGNFPGRFSGRQFSNSRSEMNVSTLELGDSALYLCASSLGGGGMNTEAFFGQGTRLTVV.

Worth noting for this clonotype: The conserved closing phenylalanine or tryptophan is absent in this CDR3, likely reflecting a read error. The chain has TRBV19 and TRBJ2-5; D is perhaps TRBD1 or TRBD2 (5 bases each). Trimming removed 4 bases from V and 2 bases from J, with 14 bases in between. Germline V lookup: CDR1 LNHDA, CDR2 SQIVND (reference sequence). The CDR3 extends over 15 amino acids. The CDR3 protein is CASSTGGSWQETQYL. Here the CDR3 DNA reads TGTGCCAGTAGTACTGGGGGAAGTTGGCAAGAGACCCAGTACCTC.

A word on this clonotype: Given a much more abundant clone one base away, this may be a read error. The chain links TRBV28 to TRBJ1-6; no clear D. The V and J ends lost 5 bases and 1 base respectively, with 12 bases between them. The CDR3 length is 16 residues. Germline lookup yields CDR1 MDHEN and CDR2 SYDVKM. CDR3 amino acids: CASSTYSDSYNSPLHF. The CDR3 bases are TGTGCCAGCAGTACTTACAGTGATTCCTATAATTCACCCCTCCACTTT.

The chain has TRBV10-3 and TRBJ2-2; D not resolved. From germline, CDR1 is ENHRY and CDR2 SYGVKD. The CDR3 length is 12 residues. Trimming cost V 8 bases and J 6 bases, with 10 bases left between them. CDR3 nucleotide sequence: TGTGCCATCGCTAGATACGCCGGGGAGCTGTTTTTT. It translates to CAIARYAGELFF.

This clonotype was picked up many times. The chain links TRBV4-3 to TRBJ1-1, with no clear D. CDR3 length: 12 amino acids. Germline-derived CDR1 and CDR2 are LGHNA and YSLEER. Trimming took 4 bases from V and 1 from J, leaving 4 bases between them. The CDR3 protein is CASSRGNTEAFF. As DNA, the CDR3 is TGCGCCAGCAGCCGAGGGAACACTGAAGCTTTCTTT.

CDR3 residues: CAISGARIDSYNEQFF. CDR3 in DNA: TGTGCCATCAGTGGCGCCCGCATCGATTCCTACAATGAGCAGTTCTTC. The chain employs TRBV10-3 and TRBJ2-1; D is undetermined. The CDR3 extends over 16 amino acids. Germline values: CDR1 ENHRY, CDR2 SYGVKD. Trimming pared 4 bases from V and 1 base from J, leaving 14 bases between.

This clonotype was found a few times. The chain is built from TRBV19 and TRBJ1-6, with 12 bases identical to TRBD1. Germline CDR1 and CDR2: LNHDA and SQIVND (reference sequence). The CDR3 has 17 residues. V was clipped by 3 bases and J by 7 bases; unmatched bases: 7. CDR3 amino acids: CASSMLGQGAKNSPLHF. The CDR3 DNA sequence: TGTGCCAGTAGTATGTTGGGACAGGGGGCGAAAAATTCACCCCTCCACTTT.